The entry below describes one T cell receptor (beta chain). The method was immunoSEQ multiplex PCR; TCRdb's version includes in-frame clones alone and lacks a portion of them. Counted here are under 1,900,000 clones, 98% occurring once; the ten biggest clones make up 0.36%. This sample was included in a study of shared clonotypes between healthy human individuals. J lost 3 bases, V lost 4 bases, and 5 bases had no gene match. The CDR3 has 14 residues. The V gene's germline CDR1 is KGHSH and CDR2 LQKENI. The TCR was taken from a man younger than 40 in good health. The sequenced sample consisted of naive CD4+ T cells sorted from blood. Noted subset: CD45RA+ positively selected. The chain combines TRBV18 with TRBJ1-1, with 7 nucleotides matching TRBD1. This chain's CDR3 is CASSQGAGYTEAFF. As DNA, the CDR3 is TGTGCCAGCTCACAGGGGGCTGGTTACACTGAAGCTTTCTTT.